The 15 T cell receptor beta chains in this list originate from one sample, sequenced in a study of T cell responses to AZD1222 COVID-19 vaccine. The assay was immunoSEQ multiplex PCR, and TCRdb's table has in-frame clones only and misses some. This table holds approximately 88,000 clones, 85% to 90% found once. The input for sequencing was peripheral blood, taken 28 days after the second AZD1222 dose. These receptors originate from an adult who received the AZD1222 COVID-19 vaccine.

V is TRBV28 and J is TRBJ1-5; D is possibly TRBD1 (6 bases). V lost 5 bases and J 7 bases, leaving 12 bases between the germline ends. The germline V gene encodes CDR1 MDHEN and CDR2 SYDVKM. The CDR3 covers 13 residues. CDR3 nucleotide sequence: TGTGCCAGCAGTACGGGGGGCCGACAGCCCCAGCATTTT. It yields the protein CASSTGGRQPQHF.

This chain's CDR3 is CASRRAGGTETQYF. Written as DNA, the CDR3 is TGTGCCAGCAGGAGGGCAGGGGGCACGGAGACCCAGTACTTC. The chain links TRBV5-6 to TRBJ2-5, with 8 nucleotides matching TRBD1. From germline, CDR1 is SGHDT and CDR2 YYEEEE. The CDR3 loop spans 14 amino acids. V gave up 5 bases and J gave up 5 bases; unmatched junction bases: 8. The variable domain in full, completed from reference TRBV5-6 and TRBJ2-5, reads DAGVTQSPTHLIKTRGQQVTLRCSPKSGHDTVSWYQQALGQGPQFIFQYYEEEERQRGNFPDRFSGHQFPNYSSELNVNALLLGDSALYLCASRRAGGTETQYFGPGTRLLVL.

A note on this clone: The sample holds other DNA sequences that translate to the same CDR3. This chain links TRBV5-1 with TRBJ1-5, with D uncertain. The germline V and J ends were trimmed by 0 bases and 0 bases, with 4 bases remaining between them. CDR1 is SGHRS, CDR2 YFSETQ, per germline. This CDR3 region has 14 residues. The CDR3 DNA reads as TGCGCCAGCAGCTTGGATCCTAGCAATCAGCCCCAGCATTTT. Protein sequence: CASSLDPSNQPQHF.

This chain uses TRBV19 with TRBJ2-1; no clear D. The CDR3 length is 11 residues. Trimming shortened V by 7 bases and J by 7 bases, and 8 bases separated the two germline ends. Germline V gene lookup returns CDR1 LNHDA and CDR2 SQIVND (reference sequence). This chain's CDR3 is CASKERNEQFF. Written as DNA, the CDR3 is TGTGCCAGTAAGGAGAGAAATGAGCAGTTCTTC.

This chain joins TRBV24-1 and TRBJ2-5; tentatively, D is TRBD1 (5 bases). V dropped 4 bases and J dropped 7 bases, with 15 bases sitting between them. Germline V CDR1 and CDR2: KGHDR, SFDVKD. The CDR3 is 14 residues long. CDR3 protein: CATSDGAGRGTQYF. The CDR3 nucleotides are TGTGCCACCAGTGACGGAGCAGGTAGGGGGACCCAGTACTTC.

The chain links TRBV6-5 to TRBJ1-4; D is uncertain. This CDR3 has 15 amino acids. V was cut by 5 bases and J by 8 bases, with 18 bases left in between. Germline V lookup: CDR1 MNHEY, CDR2 SVGAGI. CDR3 protein: CASSLQDPSKEKLFF. The DNA of the CDR3 is TGTGCCAGCAGTCTTCAGGACCCGAGTAAAGAAAAACTGTTTTTT.

This chain uses TRBV6-5 with TRBJ2-3; the D is unclear. The CDR3 spans 13 residues. V lost 6 bases and J 8 bases, leaving 15 bases between the germline ends. Per germline, CDR1 MNHEY and CDR2 SVGAGI. The DNA for the CDR3 is TGTGCCAGCAGAGGTCGGACGCACGGTACGCAGTATTTT. Translating it yields CASRGRTHGTQYF.

The sample holds one count of this clone. The J gene is TRBJ1-1, the V gene TRBV3-1 (or the pseudogene TRBV3-2); D uncertain. Per germline, CDR1 LGHDT and CDR2 YNNKEL (reference sequence). The CDR3 consists of 13 residues. Between the trimmed V and J ends, which lost 0 bases and 5 bases, there was a span of 7 bases. CDR3 coding DNA: TGTGCCAGCAGCCAAGATCAGGTGACTGAAGCTTTCTTT. It codes for CASSQDQVTEAFF.

In its sample, this clone was seen once. The chain couples TRBV5-5 to TRBJ2-5; D is possibly TRBD2 (6 bases). V was trimmed by 4 bases and J by 1 base, leaving 14 bases between them. In germline, CDR1 is SGHKS, CDR2 YYEKEE (reference sequence). The length of the CDR3 is 15 residues. Written as DNA, the CDR3 is TGTGCCAGCAGCGGTATATCCGGGAGCCAAGAGACCCAGTACTTC. Translating gives CASSGISGSQETQYF.

The chain links TRBV6-4 to TRBJ1-1, with TRBD1 as a possible D gene (6 bases). Germline CDR1 MRHNA, CDR2 SNTAGT. Between the trimmed V and J ends, which lost 5 bases and 5 bases, there was a span of 12 bases. The CDR3 sequence is 13 residues long. The CDR3 here is CASSLIQGTEAFF. CDR3 sequence (DNA): TGTGCCAGCAGTCTGATTCAGGGGACTGAAGCTTTCTTT.

This clone has just one count. The gene calls are TRBV4-2 and TRBJ1-3, with 11 bases matching TRBD1. CDR1 and CDR2 from the germline V gene are LGHNA and YNFKEQ. The V segment lost 4 bases and the J segment 2 bases; nucleotides outside the gene matches: 4. This CDR3 contains 16 residues. The CDR3 sequence: CASSRTGQGAGNTIYF. DNA for the CDR3: TGTGCCAGCAGCCGCACGGGACAGGGGGCTGGAAACACCATATATTTT.

The chain links TRBV4-1 to TRBJ2-5; tentatively, D is TRBD1 (6 bases). The germline V gene encodes CDR1 MGHRA and CDR2 YSYEKL. V gave up 0 bases and J gave up 9 bases, with 17 bases separating them. This CDR3 comprises 15 residues. The CDR3 reads CASSQDQGGFWPQYF. CDR3 sequence (DNA): TGCGCCAGCAGCCAAGATCAAGGGGGTTTCTGGCCCCAGTACTTC.

The CDR3 protein is CASSPGIANSPLHF. Here the CDR3 DNA reads TGTGCCAGCAGCCCCGGGATCGCGAATTCACCCCTCCACTTT. J is TRBJ1-6 and V is TRBV5-8; D uncertain. The CDR3 contains 14 residues. Between the trimmed V and J ends, which lost 4 bases and 7 bases, there was a span of 12 bases. Germline CDR1 reads SGHTS; CDR2 reads YDEGEE.

This clone was observed a single time. The genes are TRBV7-9 and TRBJ2-2, with a tentative D call TRBD2 (6 bases). CDR1 is SEHNR, CDR2 FQNEAQ, per germline (reference sequence). The ends were cut back, 6 bases at V and 5 bases at J, with 10 bases in the middle. This CDR3 contains 13 residues. The CDR3 sequence: CASRSGVTGELFF. CDR3 nucleotides: TGTGCCAGCAGGTCGGGGGTTACCGGGGAGCTGTTTTTT.

V and J are TRBV20-1 and TRBJ1-5, with D possibly matching TRBD1 (5 bases). CDR1 is DFQATT and CDR2 is SNEGSKA in the germline V gene (reference sequence). The CDR3 runs 13 residues. Trimming shortened V by 3 bases and J by 7 bases, and 13 bases separated the two germline ends. Written as DNA, the CDR3 is TGCAGTGCTAGTCAGGGTTCTGGGCAGCCCCAGCATTTT. Its protein product is CSASQGSGQPQHF.